This paragraph reports one T cell receptor (beta chain). This sample stems from a study of OX40 agonist ivuxolimab in advanced cancers. The CDR3 consists of 12 residues. V lost 5 bases, J lost 5 bases, and 9 bases lay in between. CDR1 is MNHEY and CDR2 is SMNVEV in the germline V gene (reference sequence). The method was immunoSEQ multiplex PCR; TCRdb's version includes in-frame clones alone and lacks a portion of them. The sample lists about 32,000 clones; 65% to 85% were seen once. V gene TRBV27 combines with J gene TRBJ1-2; the D gene is possibly TRBD1 (6 bases). This receptor was taken from an adult with an advanced solid tumor such as melanoma, head and neck, liver or kidney cancer. This specimen was CD4+ or CD8+ T cells sorted from blood, taken in a trial of the OX40 agonist ivuxolimab. CDR3 sequence reads: CASSAGTYGYTF. CDR3 coding DNA: TGTGCCAGCAGTGCCGGGACATATGGCTACACCTTC.